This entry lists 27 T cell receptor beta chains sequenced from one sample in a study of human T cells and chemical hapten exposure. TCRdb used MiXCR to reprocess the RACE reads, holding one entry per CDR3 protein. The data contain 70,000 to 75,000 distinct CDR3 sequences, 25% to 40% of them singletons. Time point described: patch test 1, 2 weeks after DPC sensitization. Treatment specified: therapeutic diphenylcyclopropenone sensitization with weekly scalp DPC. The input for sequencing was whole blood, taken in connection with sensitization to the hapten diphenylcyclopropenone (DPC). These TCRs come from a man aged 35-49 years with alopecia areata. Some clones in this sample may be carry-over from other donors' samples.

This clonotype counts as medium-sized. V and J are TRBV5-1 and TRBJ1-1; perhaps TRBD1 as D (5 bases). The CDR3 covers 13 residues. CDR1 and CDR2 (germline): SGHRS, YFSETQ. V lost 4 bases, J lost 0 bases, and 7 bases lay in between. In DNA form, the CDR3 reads TGCGCCAGCAGCGACAGAATGAACACTGAAGCTTTCTTT. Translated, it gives CASSDRMNTEAFF.

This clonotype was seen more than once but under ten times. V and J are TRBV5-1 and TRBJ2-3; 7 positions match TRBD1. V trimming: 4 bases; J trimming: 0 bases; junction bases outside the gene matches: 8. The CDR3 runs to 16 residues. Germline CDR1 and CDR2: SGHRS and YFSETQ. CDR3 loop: CASSQDLGQSTDTQYF. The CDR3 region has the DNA TGCGCCAGCAGCCAGGATCTGGGACAGAGCACAGATACGCAGTATTTT.

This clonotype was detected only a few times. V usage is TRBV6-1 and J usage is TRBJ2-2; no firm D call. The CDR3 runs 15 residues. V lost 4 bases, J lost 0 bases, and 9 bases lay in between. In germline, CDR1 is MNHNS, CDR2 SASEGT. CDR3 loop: CASSVSQPNTGELFF. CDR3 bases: TGTGCCAGCAGTGTAAGTCAGCCGAACACCGGGGAGCTGTTTTTT.

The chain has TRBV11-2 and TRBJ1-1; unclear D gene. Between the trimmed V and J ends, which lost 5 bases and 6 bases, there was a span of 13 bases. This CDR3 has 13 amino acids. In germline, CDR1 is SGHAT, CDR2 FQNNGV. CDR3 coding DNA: TGTGCCAGCAGCAGTCTAAGCCCCCCTGAAGCTTTCTTT. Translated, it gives CASSSLSPPEAFF.

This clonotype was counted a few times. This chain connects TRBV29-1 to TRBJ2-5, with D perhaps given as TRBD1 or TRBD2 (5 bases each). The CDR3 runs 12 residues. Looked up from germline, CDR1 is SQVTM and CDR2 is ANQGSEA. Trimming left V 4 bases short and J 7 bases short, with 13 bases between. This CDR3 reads CSVADAGGTQYF. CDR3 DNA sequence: TGCAGCGTTGCCGACGCTGGGGGGACCCAGTACTTC. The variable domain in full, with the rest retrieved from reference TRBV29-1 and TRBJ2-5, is SAVISQKPSRDICQRGTSLTIQCQVDSQVTMMFWYRQQPGQSLTLIATANQGSEATYESGFVIDKFPISRPNLTFSTLTVSNMSPEDSSIYLCSVADAGGTQYFGPGTRLLVL.

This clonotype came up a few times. The DNA of the CDR3 is TGTGCCAGCTCCGGGACAGGGGTTTCACCCCTCCACTTT. Translation: CASSGTGVSPLHF. V gene TRBV12-3 or TRBV12-4 combines with J gene TRBJ1-6; TRBD1 matches 10 bases. Losses at the gene ends were 8 bases for V and 9 bases for J; bases not matched to a gene: 4. The CDR3 has 13 amino acids.

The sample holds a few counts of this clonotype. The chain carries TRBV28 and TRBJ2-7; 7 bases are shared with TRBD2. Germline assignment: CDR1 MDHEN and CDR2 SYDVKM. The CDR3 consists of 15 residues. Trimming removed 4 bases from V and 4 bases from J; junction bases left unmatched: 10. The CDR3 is CASSSRRRERYEQYF. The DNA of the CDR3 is TGTGCCAGCAGTTCGAGGCGGCGGGAGAGGTACGAGCAGTACTTC.

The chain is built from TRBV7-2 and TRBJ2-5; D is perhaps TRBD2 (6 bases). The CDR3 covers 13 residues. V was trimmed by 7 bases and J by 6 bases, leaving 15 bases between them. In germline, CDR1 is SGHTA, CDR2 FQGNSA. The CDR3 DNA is TGTGCCAGCAACGTTCCGGGGGAGAAGACCCAGTACTTC. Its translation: CASNVPGEKTQYF.

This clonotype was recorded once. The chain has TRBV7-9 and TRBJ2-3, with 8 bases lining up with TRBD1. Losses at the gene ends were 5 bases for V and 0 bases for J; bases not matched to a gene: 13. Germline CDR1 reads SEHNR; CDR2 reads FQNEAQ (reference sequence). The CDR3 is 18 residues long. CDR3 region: CASSPRTGTGESTDTQYF. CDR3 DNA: TGTGCCAGCAGCCCCAGGACCGGGACAGGAGAGAGCACAGATACGCAGTATTTT.

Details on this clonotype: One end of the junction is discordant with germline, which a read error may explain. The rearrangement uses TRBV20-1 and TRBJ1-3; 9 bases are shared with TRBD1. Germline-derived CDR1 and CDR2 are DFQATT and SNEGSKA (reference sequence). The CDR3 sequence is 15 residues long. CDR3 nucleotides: TGCAGTGCTAGGGACAGGGGATTCTCTGGAAACACCGTATATTTT. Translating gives CSARDRGFSGNTVYF.

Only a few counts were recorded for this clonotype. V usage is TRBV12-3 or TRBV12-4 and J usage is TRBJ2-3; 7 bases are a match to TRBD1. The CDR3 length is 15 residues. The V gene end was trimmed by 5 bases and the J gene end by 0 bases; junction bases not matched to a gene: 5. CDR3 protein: CASSEAQGSTDTQYF. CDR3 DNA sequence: TGTGCCAGCAGTGAGGCACAGGGGAGCACAGATACGCAGTATTTT.

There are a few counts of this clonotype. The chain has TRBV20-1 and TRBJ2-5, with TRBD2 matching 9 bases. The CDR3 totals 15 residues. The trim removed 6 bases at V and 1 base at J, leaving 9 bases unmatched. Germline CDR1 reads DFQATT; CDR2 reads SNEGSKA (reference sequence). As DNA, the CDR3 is TGCAGTGCCGAAGGGACTAGCAGGGGCCAAGAGACCCAGTACTTC. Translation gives CSAEGTSRGQETQYF.

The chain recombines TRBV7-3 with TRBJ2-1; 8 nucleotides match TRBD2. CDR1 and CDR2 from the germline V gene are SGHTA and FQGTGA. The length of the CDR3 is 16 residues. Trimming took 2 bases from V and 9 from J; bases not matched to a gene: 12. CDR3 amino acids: CASSLGGTSAGGEQFF. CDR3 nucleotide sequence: TGTGCCAGCAGCTTAGGCGGGACTAGTGCCGGGGGTGAGCAGTTCTTC.

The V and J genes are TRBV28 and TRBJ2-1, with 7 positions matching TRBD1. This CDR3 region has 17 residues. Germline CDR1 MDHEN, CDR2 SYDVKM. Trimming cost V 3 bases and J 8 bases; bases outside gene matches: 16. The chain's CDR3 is CASSFHSGTVNSDEQFF. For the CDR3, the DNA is TGTGCCAGCAGTTTCCACTCGGGGACAGTTAATTCCGATGAGCAGTTCTTC. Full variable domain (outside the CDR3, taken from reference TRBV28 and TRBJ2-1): DVKVTQSSRYLVKRTGEKVFLECVQDMDHENMFWYRQDPGLGLRLIYFSYDVKMKEKGDIPEGYSVSREKKERFSLILESASTNQTSMYLCASSFHSGTVNSDEQFFGPGTRLTVL.

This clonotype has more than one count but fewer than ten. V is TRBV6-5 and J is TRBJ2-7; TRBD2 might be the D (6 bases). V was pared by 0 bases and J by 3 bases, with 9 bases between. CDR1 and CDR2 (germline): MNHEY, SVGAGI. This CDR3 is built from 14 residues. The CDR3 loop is CASSYSREVYEQYF. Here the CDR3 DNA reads TGTGCCAGCAGTTACTCGAGGGAGGTCTACGAGCAGTACTTC.

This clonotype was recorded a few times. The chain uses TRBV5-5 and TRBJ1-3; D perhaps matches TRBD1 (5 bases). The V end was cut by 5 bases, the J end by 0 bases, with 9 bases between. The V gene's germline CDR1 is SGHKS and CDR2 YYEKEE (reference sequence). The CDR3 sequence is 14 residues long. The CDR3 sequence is CASRGPNSGNTIYF. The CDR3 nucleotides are TGTGCCAGCAGGGGACCGAACTCTGGAAACACCATATATTTT.

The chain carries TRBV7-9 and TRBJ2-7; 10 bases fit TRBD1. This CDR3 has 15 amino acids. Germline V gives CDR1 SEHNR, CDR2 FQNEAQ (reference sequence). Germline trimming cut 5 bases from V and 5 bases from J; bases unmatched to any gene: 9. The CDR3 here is CASSRTGTGVHEQYF. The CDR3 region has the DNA TGTGCCAGCAGCCGGACCGGGACAGGGGTCCACGAGCAGTACTTC.

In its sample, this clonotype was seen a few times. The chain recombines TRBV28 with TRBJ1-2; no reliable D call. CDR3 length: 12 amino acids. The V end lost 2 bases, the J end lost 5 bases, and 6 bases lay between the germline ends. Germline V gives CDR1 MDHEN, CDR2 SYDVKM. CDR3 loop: CASSLKGYGYTF. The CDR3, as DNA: TGTGCCAGCAGTTTAAAAGGATATGGCTACACCTTC.

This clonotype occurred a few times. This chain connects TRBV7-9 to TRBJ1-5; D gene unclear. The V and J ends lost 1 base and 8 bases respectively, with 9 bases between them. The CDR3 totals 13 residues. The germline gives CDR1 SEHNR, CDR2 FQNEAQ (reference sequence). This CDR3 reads CASSLVGPEPQHF. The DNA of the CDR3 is TGTGCCAGCAGCTTAGTAGGGCCCGAGCCCCAGCATTTT.

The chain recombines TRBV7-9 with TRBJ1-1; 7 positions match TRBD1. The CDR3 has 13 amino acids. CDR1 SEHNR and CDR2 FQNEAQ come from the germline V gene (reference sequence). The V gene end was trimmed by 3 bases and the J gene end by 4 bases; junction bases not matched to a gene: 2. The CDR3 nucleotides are TGTGCCAGCAGCTTTAACAGGGGCACTGAAGCTTTCTTT. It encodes CASSFNRGTEAFF.

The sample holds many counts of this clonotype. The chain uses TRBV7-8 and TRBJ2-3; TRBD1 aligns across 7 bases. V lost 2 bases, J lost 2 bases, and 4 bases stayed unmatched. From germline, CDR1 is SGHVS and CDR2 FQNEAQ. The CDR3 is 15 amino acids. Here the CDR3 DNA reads TGTGCCAGCAGCTTAAGGCAGGGGGTCACAGATACGCAGTATTTT. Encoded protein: CASSLRQGVTDTQYF.

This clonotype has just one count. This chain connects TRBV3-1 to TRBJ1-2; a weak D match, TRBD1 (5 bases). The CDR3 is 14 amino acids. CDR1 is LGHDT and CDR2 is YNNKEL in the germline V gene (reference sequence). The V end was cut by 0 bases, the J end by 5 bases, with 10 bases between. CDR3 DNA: TGTGCCAGCAGCCAAGATCGGGGGAGTTATGGCTACACCTTC. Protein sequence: CASSQDRGSYGYTF.

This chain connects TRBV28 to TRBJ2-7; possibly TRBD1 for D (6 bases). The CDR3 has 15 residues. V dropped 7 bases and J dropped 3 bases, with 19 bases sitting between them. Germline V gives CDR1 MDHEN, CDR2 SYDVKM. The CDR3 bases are TGTGCCAGCACCCCTTACCGTACAGGGAACTACGAGCAGTACTTC. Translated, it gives CASTPYRTGNYEQYF.

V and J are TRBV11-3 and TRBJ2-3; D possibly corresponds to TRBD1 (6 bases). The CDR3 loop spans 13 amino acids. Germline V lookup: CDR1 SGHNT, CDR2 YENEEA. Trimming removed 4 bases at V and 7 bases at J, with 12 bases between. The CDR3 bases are TGTGCCAGCAGCTCGTTCGGGACAAATACGCAGTATTTT. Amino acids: CASSSFGTNTQYF. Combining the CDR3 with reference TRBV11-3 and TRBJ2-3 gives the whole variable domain EAGVVQSPRYKIIEKKQPVAFWCNPISGHNTLYWYLQNLGQGPELLIRYENEEAVDDSQLPKDRFSAERLKGVDSTLKIQPAELGDSAVYLCASSSFGTNTQYFGPGTRLTVL.

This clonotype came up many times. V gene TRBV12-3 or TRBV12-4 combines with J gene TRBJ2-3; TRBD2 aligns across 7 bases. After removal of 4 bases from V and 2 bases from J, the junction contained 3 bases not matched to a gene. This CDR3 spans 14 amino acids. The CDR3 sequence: CASSWGGDTDTQYF. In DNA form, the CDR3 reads TGTGCCAGCAGTTGGGGGGGGGACACAGATACGCAGTATTTT.

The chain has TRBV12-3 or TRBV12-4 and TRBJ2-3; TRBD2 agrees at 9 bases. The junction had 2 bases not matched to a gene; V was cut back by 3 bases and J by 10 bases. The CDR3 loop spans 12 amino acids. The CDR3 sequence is CASSFEREAQYF. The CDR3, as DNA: TGTGCCAGCAGTTTCGAGCGGGAGGCGCAGTATTTT.

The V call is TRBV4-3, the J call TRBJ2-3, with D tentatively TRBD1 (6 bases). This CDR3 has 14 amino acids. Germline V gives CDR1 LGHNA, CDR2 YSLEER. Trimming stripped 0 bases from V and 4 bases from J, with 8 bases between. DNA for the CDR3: TGCGCCAGCAGCCAAGATCAGGGGCCAGATACGCAGTATTTT. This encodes CASSQDQGPDTQYF.